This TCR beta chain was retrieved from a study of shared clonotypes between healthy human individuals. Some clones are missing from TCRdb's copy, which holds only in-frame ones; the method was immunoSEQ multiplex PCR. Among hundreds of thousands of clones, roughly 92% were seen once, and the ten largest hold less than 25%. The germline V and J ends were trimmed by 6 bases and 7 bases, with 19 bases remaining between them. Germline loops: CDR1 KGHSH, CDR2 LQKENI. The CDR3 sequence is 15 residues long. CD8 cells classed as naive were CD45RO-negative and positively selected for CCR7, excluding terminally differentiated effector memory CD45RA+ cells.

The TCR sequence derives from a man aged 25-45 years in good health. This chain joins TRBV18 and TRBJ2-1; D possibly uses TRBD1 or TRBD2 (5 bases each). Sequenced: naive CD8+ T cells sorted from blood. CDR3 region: CASSLRDGRGNEQFF. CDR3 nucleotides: TGTGCCAGCTCTCTCCGGGACGGAAGGGGTAATGAGCAGTTCTTC.